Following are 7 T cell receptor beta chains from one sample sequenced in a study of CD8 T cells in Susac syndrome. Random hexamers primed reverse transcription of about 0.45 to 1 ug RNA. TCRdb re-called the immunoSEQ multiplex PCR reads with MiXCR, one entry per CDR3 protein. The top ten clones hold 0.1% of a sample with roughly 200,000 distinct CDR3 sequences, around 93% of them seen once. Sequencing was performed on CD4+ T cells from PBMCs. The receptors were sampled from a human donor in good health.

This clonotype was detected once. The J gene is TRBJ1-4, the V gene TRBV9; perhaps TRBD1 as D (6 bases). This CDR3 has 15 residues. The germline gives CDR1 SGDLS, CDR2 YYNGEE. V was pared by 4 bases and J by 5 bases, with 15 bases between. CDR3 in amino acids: CASSYGGGQNEKLFF. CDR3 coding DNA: TGTGCCAGCAGCTATGGGGGGGGGCAGAATGAAAAACTGTTTTTT.

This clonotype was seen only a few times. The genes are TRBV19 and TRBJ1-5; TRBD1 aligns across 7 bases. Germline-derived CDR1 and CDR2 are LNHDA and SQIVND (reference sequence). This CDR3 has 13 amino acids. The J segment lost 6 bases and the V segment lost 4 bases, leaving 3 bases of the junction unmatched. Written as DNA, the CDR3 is TGTGCCAGTAGTACCCAGGGGGGTCAGCCCCAGCATTTT. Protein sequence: CASSTQGGQPQHF.

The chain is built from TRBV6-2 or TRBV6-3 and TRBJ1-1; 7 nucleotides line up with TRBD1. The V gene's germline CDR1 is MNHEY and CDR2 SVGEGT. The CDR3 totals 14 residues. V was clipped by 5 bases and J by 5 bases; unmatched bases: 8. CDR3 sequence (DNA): TGTGCCAGCAGTCCCCGACAGGGTGGAACTGAAGCTTTCTTT. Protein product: CASSPRQGGTEAFF.

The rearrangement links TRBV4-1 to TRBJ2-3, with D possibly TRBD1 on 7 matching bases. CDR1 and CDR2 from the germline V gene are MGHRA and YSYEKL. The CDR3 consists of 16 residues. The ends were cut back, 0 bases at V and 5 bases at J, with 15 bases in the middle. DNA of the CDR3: TGCGCCAGCAGCCAAGATGAAGGGCAGGGGGGAGATACGCAGTATTTT. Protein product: CASSQDEGQGGDTQYF.

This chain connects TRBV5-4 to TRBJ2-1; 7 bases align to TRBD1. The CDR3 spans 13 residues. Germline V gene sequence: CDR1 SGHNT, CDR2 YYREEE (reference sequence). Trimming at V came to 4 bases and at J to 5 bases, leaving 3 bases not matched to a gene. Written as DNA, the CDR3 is TGTGCCAGCAGCACGCAGGGGGACAATGAGCAGTTCTTC. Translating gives CASSTQGDNEQFF.

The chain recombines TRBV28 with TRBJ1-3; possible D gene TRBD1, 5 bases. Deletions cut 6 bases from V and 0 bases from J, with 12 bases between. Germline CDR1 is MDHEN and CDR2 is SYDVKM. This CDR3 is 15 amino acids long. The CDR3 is CASSGGVLSGNTIYF. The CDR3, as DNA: TGTGCCAGCAGCGGGGGGGTTCTCTCTGGAAACACCATATATTTT.

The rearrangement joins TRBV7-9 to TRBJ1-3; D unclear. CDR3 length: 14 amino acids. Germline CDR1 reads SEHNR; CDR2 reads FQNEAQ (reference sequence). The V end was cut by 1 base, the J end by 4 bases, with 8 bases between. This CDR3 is CASSLDPLGNTIYF. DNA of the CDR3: TGTGCCAGCAGCTTAGATCCGTTAGGAAACACCATATATTTT.